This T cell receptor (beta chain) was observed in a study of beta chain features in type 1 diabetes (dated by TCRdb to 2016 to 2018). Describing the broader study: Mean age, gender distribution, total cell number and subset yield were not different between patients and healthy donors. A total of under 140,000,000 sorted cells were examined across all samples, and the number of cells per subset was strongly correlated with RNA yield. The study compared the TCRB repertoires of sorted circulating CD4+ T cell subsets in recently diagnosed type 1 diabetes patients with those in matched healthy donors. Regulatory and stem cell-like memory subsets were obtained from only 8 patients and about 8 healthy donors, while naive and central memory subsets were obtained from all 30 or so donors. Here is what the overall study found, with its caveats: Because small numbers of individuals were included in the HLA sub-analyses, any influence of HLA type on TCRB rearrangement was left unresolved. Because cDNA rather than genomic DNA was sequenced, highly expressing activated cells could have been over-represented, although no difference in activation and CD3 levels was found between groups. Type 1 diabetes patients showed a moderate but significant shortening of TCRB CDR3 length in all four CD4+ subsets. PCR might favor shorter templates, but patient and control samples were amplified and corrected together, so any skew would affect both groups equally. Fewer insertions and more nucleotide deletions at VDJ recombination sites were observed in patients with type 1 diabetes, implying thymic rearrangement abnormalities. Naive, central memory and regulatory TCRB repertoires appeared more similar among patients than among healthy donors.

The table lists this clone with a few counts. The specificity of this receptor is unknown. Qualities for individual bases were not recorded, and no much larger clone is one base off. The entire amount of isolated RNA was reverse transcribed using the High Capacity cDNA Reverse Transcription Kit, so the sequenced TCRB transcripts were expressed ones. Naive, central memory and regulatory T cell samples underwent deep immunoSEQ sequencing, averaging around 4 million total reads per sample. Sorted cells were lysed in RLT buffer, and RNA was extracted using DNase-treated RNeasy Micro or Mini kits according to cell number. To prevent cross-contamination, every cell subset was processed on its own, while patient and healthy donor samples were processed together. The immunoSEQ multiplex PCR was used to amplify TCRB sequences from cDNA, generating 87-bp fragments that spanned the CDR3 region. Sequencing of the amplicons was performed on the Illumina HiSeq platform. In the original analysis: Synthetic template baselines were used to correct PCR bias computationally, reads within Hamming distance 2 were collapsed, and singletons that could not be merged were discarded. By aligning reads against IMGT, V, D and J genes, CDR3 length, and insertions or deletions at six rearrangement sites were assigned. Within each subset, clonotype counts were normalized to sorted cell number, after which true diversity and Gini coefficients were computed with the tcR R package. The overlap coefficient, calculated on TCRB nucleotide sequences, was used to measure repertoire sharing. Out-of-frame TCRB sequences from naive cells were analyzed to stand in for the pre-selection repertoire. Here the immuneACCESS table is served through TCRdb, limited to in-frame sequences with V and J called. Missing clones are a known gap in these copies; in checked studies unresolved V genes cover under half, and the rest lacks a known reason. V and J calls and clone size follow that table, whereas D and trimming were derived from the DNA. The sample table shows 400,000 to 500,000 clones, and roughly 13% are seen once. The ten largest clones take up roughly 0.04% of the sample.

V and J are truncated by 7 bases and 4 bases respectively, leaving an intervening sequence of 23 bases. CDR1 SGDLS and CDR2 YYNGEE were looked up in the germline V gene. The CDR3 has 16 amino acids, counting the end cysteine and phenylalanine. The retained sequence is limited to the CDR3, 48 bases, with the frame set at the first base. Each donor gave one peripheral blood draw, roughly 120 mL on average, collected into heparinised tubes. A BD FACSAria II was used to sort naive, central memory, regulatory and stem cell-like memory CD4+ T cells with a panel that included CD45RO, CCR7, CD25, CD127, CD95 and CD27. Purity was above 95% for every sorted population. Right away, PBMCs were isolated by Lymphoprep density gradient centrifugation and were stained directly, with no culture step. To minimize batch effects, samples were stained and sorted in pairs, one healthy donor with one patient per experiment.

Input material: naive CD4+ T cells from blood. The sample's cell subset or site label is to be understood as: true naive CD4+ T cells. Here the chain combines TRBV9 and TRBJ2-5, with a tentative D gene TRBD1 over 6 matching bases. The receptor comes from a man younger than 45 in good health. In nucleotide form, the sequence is TGTGCCAGCGGGAGTCGGGACAATGCCCTCAGAGAGACCCAGTACTTC. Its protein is CASGSRDNALRETQYF.